This T cell receptor beta chain was sequenced in a study of OX40 agonist ivuxolimab in advanced cancers. Measured with immunoSEQ multiplex PCR; TCRdb has only the in-frame clones, and not every one. The sample yields around 82,000 clones, around nine tenths seen once. Trimming removed 6 bases at V and 2 bases at J, with 10 bases between. Germline V gene sequence: CDR1 MNHNS, CDR2 SASEGT. This CDR3 has 14 residues. The chain combines TRBV6-1 with TRBJ2-2; D uncertain. This receptor was identified in an adult with an advanced solid tumor such as melanoma, head and neck, liver or kidney cancer. The starting material was CD4+ or CD8+ T cells sorted from blood, obtained in a trial of the OX40 agonist ivuxolimab. The CDR3 bases are TGTGCCAGCAGCGTACAGATTAACACCGGGGAGCTGTTTTTT. This translates into CASSVQINTGELFF.